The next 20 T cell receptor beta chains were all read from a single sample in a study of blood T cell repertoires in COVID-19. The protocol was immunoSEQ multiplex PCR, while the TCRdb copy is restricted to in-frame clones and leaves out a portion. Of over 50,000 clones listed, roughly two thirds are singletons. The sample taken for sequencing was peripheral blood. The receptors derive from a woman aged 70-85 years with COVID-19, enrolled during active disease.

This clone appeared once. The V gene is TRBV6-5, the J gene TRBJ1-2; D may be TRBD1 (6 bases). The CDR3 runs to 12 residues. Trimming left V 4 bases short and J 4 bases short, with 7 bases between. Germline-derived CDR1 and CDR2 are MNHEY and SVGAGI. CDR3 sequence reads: CASSSGAYGYTF. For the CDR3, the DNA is TGTGCCAGCAGTTCAGGGGCCTATGGCTACACCTTC.

The CDR3 nucleotides are TGTGCCAGTAAAAGGACTCCCGCTGCGGACACTGAAGCTTTCTTT. It specifies CASKRTPAADTEAFF. The chain joins TRBV19 to TRBJ1-1; no definite D call. Germline V gene sequence: CDR1 LNHDA, CDR2 SQIVND (reference sequence). The V end was cut by 7 bases, the J end by 3 bases, with 18 bases between. The length of the CDR3 is 15 residues. Looking up the rest from reference TRBV19 and TRBJ1-1 gives the full variable domain: DGGITQSPKYLFRKEGQNVTLSCEQNLNHDAMYWYRQDPGQGLRLIYYSQIVNDFQKGDIAEGYSVSREKKESFPLTVTSAQKNPTAFYLCASKRTPAADTEAFFGQGTRLTVV.

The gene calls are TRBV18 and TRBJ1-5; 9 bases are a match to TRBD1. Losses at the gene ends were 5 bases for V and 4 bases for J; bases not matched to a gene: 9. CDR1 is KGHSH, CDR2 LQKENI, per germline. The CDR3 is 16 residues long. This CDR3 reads CASSTGTGSPNQPQHF. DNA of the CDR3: TGTGCCAGCTCAACTGGGACAGGGAGTCCGAATCAGCCCCAGCATTTT.

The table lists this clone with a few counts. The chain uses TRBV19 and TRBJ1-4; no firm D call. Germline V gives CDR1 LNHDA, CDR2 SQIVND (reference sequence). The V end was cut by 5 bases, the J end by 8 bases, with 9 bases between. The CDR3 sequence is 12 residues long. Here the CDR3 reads CASSPTTEKLFF. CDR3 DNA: TGTGCCAGTAGTCCGACGACAGAAAAACTGTTTTTT.

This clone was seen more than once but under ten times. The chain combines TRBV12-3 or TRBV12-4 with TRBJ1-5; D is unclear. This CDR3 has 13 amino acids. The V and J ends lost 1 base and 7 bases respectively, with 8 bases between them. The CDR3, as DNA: TGTGCCAGCAGTTTAGGCCCTCGGCAGCCCCAGCATTTT. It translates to CASSLGPRQPQHF.

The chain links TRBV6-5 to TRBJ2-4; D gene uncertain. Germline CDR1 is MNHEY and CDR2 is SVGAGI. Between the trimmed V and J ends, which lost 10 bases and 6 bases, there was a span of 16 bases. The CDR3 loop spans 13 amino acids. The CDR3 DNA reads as TGTGCCATCCTCGACACCGTATCAAACATTCAGTACTTC. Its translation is CAILDTVSNIQYF.

The CDR3 DNA reads TGTGCCAGTACGGGACAGGGAGTCTATGGCTACACCTTC. Translation gives CASTGQGVYGYTF. V and J are TRBV19 and TRBJ1-2; 9 bases are shared with TRBD1. The CDR3 covers 13 residues. With V trimmed by 7 bases and J by 4 bases, 4 bases remained unmatched. Per the germline V gene, CDR1 is LNHDA and CDR2 is SQIVND (reference sequence).

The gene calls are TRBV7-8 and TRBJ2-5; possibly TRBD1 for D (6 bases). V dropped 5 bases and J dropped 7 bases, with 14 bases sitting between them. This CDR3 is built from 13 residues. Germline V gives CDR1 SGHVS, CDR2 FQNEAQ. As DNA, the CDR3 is TGTGCCAGCAGCCTGGACAGTGATTCGACCCAGTACTTC. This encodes CASSLDSDSTQYF. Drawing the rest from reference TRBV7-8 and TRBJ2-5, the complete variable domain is GAGVSQSPRYKVAKRGQDVALRCDPISGHVSLFWYQQALGQGPEFLTYFQNEAQLDKSGLPSDRFFAERPEGSVSTLKIQRTQQEDSAVYLCASSLDSDSTQYFGPGTRLLVL.

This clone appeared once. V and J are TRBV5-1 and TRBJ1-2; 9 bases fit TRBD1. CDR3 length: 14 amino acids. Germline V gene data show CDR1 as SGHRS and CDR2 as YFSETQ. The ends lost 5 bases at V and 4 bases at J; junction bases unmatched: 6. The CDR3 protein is CASRGGQGVYGYTF. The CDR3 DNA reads TGCGCCAGCAGAGGGGGACAGGGCGTCTATGGCTACACCTTC.

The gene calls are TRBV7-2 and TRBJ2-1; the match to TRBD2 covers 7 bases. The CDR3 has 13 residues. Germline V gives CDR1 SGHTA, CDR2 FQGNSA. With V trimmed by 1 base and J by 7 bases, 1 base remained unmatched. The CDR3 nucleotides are TGTGCCAGCAGCTTAGTGGGGGGGAATGAGCAGTTCTTC. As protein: CASSLVGGNEQFF.

In nucleotides, the CDR3 is TGTGCCAGCAGCCTCCGACAGGCCGACAAAAACATTCAGTACTTC. It encodes CASSLRQADKNIQYF. The chain combines TRBV11-3 with TRBJ2-4; D may be TRBD1 (6 bases). Germline V lookup: CDR1 SGHNT, CDR2 YENEEA. The CDR3 sequence is 15 residues long. V lost 5 bases to trimming and J lost 3 bases, with 14 bases between them.

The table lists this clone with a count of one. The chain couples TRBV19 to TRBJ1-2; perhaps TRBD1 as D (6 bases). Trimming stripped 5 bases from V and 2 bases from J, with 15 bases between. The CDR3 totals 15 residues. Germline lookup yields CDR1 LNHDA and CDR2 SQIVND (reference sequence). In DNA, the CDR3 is TGTGCCAGTAGTGGCTCAGGGGCCCGAAACTATGGCTACACCTTC. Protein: CASSGSGARNYGYTF.

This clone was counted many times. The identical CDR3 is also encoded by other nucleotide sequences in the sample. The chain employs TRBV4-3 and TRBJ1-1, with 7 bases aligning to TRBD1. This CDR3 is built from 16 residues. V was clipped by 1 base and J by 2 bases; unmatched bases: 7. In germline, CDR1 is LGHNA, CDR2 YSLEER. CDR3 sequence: CASSQGRGTANTEAFF. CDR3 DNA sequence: TGCGCCAGCAGCCAAGGCCGTGGGACAGCCAACACTGAAGCTTTCTTT.

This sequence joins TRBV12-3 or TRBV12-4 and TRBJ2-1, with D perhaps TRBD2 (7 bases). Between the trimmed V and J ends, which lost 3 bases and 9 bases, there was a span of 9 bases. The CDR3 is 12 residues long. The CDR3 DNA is TGTGCCAGCAGTTTTCGGGGGGCTGAGCAGTTCTTC. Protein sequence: CASSFRGAEQFF.

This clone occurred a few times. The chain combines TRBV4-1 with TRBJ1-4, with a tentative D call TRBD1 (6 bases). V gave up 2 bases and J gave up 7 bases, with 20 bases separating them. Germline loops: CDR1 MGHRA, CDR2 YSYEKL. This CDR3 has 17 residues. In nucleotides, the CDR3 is TGCGCCAGCAGCCAATTCGTGGTGGGCAGGGGTGGTGAAAAACTGTTTTTT. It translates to CASSQFVVGRGGEKLFF.

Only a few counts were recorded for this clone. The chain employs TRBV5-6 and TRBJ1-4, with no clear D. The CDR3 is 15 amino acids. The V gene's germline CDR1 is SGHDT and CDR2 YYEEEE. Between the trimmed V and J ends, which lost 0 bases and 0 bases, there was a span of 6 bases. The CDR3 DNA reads TGTGCCAGCAGCTTGGCCCCTGCAACTAATGAAAAACTGTTTTTT. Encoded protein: CASSLAPATNEKLFF.

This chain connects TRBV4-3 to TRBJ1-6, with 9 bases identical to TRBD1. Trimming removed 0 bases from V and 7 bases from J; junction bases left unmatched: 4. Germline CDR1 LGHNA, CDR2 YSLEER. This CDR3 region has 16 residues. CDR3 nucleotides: TGCGCCAGCAGCCAAGAAGTGACAGGGGGGAATTCACCCCTCCACTTT. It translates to CASSQEVTGGNSPLHF.

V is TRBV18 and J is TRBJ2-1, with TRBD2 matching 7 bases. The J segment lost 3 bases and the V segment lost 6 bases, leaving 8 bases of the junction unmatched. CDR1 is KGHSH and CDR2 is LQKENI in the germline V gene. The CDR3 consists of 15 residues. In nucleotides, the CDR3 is TGTGCCAGCTCGCAGAGGGGCGGGAGCTACAATGAGCAGTTCTTC. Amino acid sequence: CASSQRGGSYNEQFF.

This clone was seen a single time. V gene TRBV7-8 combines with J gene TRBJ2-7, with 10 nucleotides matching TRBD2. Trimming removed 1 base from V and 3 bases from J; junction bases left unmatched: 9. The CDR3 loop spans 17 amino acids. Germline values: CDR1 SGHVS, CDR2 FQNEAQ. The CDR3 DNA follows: TGTGCCAGCAGCTTAGGAAGCGGGGGGGTAAAACTCTACGAGCAGTACTTC. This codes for CASSLGSGGVKLYEQYF.

The chain's CDR3 is CSVLTGLEQYV. CDR3 DNA sequence: TGCAGCGTTCTTACAGGGTTAGAGCAGTACGTC. The rearrangement links TRBV29-1 to TRBJ2-7, with D perhaps TRBD1 (6 bases). V was shortened by 5 bases and J by 7 bases, with 12 bases between the two germline ends. The CDR3 has 11 residues. The V gene's germline CDR1 is SQVTM and CDR2 ANQGSEA.